The 29 T cell receptor beta chains below all came from one sample that was sequenced in a study of blood T cell repertoires in COVID-19. TCRdb's copy holds only in-frame clones and misses some; the assay was immunoSEQ multiplex PCR. Here the sample spans 200,000 to 300,000 clones, 88% being singletons. Source material: peripheral blood. These receptors originate from a man in his 60s who had recovered from COVID-19.

The genes are TRBV14 and TRBJ1-1, with TRBD1 matching over 11 bases. CDR1 and CDR2 (germline): SGHDN, FVKESK. V was clipped by 4 bases and J by 10 bases; unmatched bases: 11. This CDR3 is built from 15 residues. In nucleotides, the CDR3 is TGTGCCAGCAGCCCTACCCGGACAGGGGGCTCAGTAGCTTTCTTT. This codes for CASSPTRTGGSVAFF.

CDR3 in amino acids: CASSPGTGGLMRSGANVLTF. The CDR3 DNA is TGCGCCAGCAGCCCAGGGACAGGAGGCCTGATGAGGTCTGGGGCCAACGTCCTGACTTTC. This rearrangement joins TRBV5-1 to TRBJ2-6, with 8 nucleotides matching TRBD1. Germline V gene data show CDR1 as SGHRS and CDR2 as YFSETQ. The CDR3 spans 20 residues. Trimming removed 4 bases from V and 1 base from J; junction bases left unmatched: 16. Filled out from reference TRBV5-1 and TRBJ2-6, the complete variable domain reads KAGVTQTPRYLIKTRGQQVTLSCSPISGHRSVSWYQQTPGQGLQFLFEYFSETQRNKGNFPGRFSGRQFSNSRSEMNVSTLELGDSALYLCASSPGTGGLMRSGANVLTFGAGSRLTVL.

The CDR3 is CASSLWARDYGYTF. In nucleotides, the CDR3 is TGTGCCAGCAGCTTGTGGGCCAGGGACTATGGCTACACCTTC. This chain links TRBV5-4 with TRBJ1-2, with a possible D match to TRBD1 (5 bases). The germline V and J ends were trimmed by 1 base and 3 bases, with 10 bases remaining between them. This CDR3 comprises 14 residues. Germline CDR1 reads SGHNT; CDR2 reads YYREEE (reference sequence).

The rearrangement joins TRBV19 to TRBJ2-2; 9 nucleotides line up with TRBD2. The CDR3 sequence is 15 residues long. Losses at the gene ends were 9 bases for V and 2 bases for J; bases not matched to a gene: 7. Germline V CDR1 and CDR2: LNHDA, SQIVND (reference sequence). CDR3 sequence: CASLRGRVNTGELFF. The CDR3 coding sequence is TGTGCCAGCCTTCGCGGGAGGGTAAACACCGGGGAGCTGTTTTTT. Combining the CDR3 with reference TRBV19 and TRBJ2-2 gives the whole variable domain DGGITQSPKYLFRKEGQNVTLSCEQNLNHDAMYWYRQDPGQGLRLIYYSQIVNDFQKGDIAEGYSVSREKKESFPLTVTSAQKNPTAFYLCASLRGRVNTGELFFGEGSRLTVL.

The CDR3 DNA reads as TGTGCCAGCTCACCGTCGGGGGGGATGAACTATGGCTACACCTTC. Translating gives CASSPSGGMNYGYTF. The V call is TRBV18, the J call TRBJ1-2; possible D gene TRBD1, 5 bases. Trimming stripped 3 bases from V and 2 bases from J, with 13 bases between. The V gene's germline CDR1 is KGHSH and CDR2 LQKENI. The CDR3 length is 15 residues.

The chain links TRBV5-5 to TRBJ1-2; D is uncertain. From germline, CDR1 is SGHKS and CDR2 YYEKEE (reference sequence). The V and J ends lost 0 bases and 7 bases respectively, with 7 bases between them. The CDR3 covers 12 residues. The CDR3: CASSLDVGGYTF. CDR3 coding DNA: TGTGCCAGCAGCTTGGACGTCGGTGGCTACACCTTC.

This rearrangement joins TRBV5-1 to TRBJ1-1; TRBD1 might be the D (6 bases). CDR3 length: 15 amino acids. Trimming shortened V by 4 bases and J by 1 base, and 14 bases separated the two germline ends. The germline V gene has CDR1 SGHRS and CDR2 YFSETQ. The CDR3 loop is CASSRDTGTNTEAFF. DNA for the CDR3: TGCGCCAGCAGCCGGGACACAGGGACGAACACTGAAGCTTTCTTT.

The chain uses TRBV6-2 or TRBV6-3 and TRBJ2-2; D is undetermined. In germline, CDR1 is MNHEY, CDR2 SVGEGT. Trimming shortened V by 4 bases and J by 0 bases, and 6 bases separated the two germline ends. The CDR3 has 14 residues. The DNA for the CDR3 is TGTGCCAGCAGTTTAACAGCGAACACCGGGGAGCTGTTTTTT. This sequence encodes CASSLTANTGELFF.

The V gene is TRBV14, the J gene TRBJ2-3; D gene ambiguous. Germline V lookup: CDR1 SGHDN, CDR2 FVKESK. This CDR3 is built from 13 residues. Trimming took 4 bases from V and 3 from J, leaving 8 bases between them. This chain's CDR3 is CASSLVGTDTQYF. DNA of the CDR3: TGTGCCAGCAGCCTTGTCGGGACAGATACGCAGTATTTT.

The chain carries TRBV5-4 and TRBJ2-5; the D gene is possibly TRBD1 (6 bases). The germline V gene has CDR1 SGHNT and CDR2 YYREEE (reference sequence). The length of the CDR3 is 13 residues. Trimming shortened V by 0 bases and J by 8 bases, and 11 bases separated the two germline ends. The CDR3 loop is CASSLVQGSTQYF. The CDR3 nucleotides read TGTGCCAGCAGCTTGGTTCAGGGGAGCACCCAGTACTTC.

V is TRBV24-1 and J is TRBJ1-2, with 7 bases that match TRBD1. After removal of 3 bases from V and 4 bases from J, the junction contained 4 bases not matched to a gene. CDR1 and CDR2 from the germline V gene are KGHDR and SFDVKD. The CDR3 is made up of 14 amino acids. For the CDR3, the DNA is TGTGCCACCAGTGATGGGACAGCATCCTATGGCTACACCTTC. It specifies CATSDGTASYGYTF.

This clone was picked up a small number of times. The chain employs TRBV7-6 and TRBJ2-6; tentatively, D is TRBD1 (6 bases). Trimming shortened V by 4 bases and J by 3 bases, and 19 bases separated the two germline ends. Germline V gene lookup returns CDR1 SGHVS and CDR2 FNYEAQ. The CDR3 spans 18 residues. The CDR3 nucleotides read TGTGCCAGCAGCTCCGAGCGACAGGTTACAGGTGGGGCCAACGTCCTGACTTTC. This translates into CASSSERQVTGGANVLTF.

In its sample, this clone was seen once. Here the CDR3 reads CASSQEGTGVLDQPQHF. DNA of the CDR3: TGCGCCAGCAGCCAAGAGGGGACAGGGGTCCTAGATCAGCCCCAGCATTTT. This chain links TRBV4-1 with TRBJ1-5; 10 nucleotides match TRBD1. Germline V CDR1 and CDR2: MGHRA, YSYEKL. The CDR3 runs 17 residues. J gave up 5 bases and V 0 bases, and 7 bases lay outside the gene matches.

This chain joins TRBV23-1 and TRBJ1-3; TRBD1 agrees at 9 bases. Being an ORF, TRBV23-1 has a function that is uncertain. V lost 6 bases and J lost 0; bases outside the gene matches: 15. The CDR3 has 19 residues. CDR3 loop: CASSTRDRDLTHSGNTIYF. DNA for the CDR3: TGCGCCAGCAGCACCCGGGACAGGGATTTAACTCACTCTGGAAACACCATATATTTT.

This clone came up once. The chain joins TRBV18 to TRBJ1-5; 9 positions match TRBD1. J gave up 5 bases and V 4 bases, and 0 bases lay outside the gene matches. Germline CDR1 and CDR2: KGHSH and LQKENI. The CDR3 is made up of 13 amino acids. This CDR3 is CASSRDRDQPQHF. CDR3 in DNA: TGTGCCAGCTCACGGGACAGGGATCAGCCCCAGCATTTT.

V gene TRBV5-6 combines with J gene TRBJ1-2; D ambiguous. Germline V lookup: CDR1 SGHDT, CDR2 YYEEEE. There are 14 residues in the CDR3. V dropped 4 bases and J dropped 4 bases, with 14 bases sitting between them. For the CDR3, the DNA is TGTGCCAGCAGCCCGCCGGTTGCCGGCTATGGCTACACCTTC. Residues: CASSPPVAGYGYTF.

The J gene is TRBJ1-2, the V gene TRBV19; D possibly corresponds to TRBD1 (6 bases). The length of the CDR3 is 16 residues. Trimming pared 5 bases from V and 1 base from J, leaving 17 bases between. CDR1 is LNHDA, CDR2 SQIVND, per germline (reference sequence). This CDR3 reads CASSAIRDILNYGYTF. The CDR3 DNA reads TGTGCCAGTAGTGCAATAAGGGACATCCTTAACTATGGCTACACCTTC.

V is TRBV5-5 and J is TRBJ2-7, with a tentative D call TRBD2 (5 bases). V was cut by 0 bases and J by 1 base, with 8 bases left in between. CDR1 SGHKS and CDR2 YYEKEE come from the germline V gene (reference sequence). The CDR3 runs to 14 residues. The CDR3 DNA sequence: TGTGCCAGCAGCTTGGTTGCGGGTTCCTACGAGCAGTACTTC. This gives the protein CASSLVAGSYEQYF.

The chain links TRBV19 to TRBJ2-3, with D tentatively TRBD1 (5 bases). This CDR3 spans 15 amino acids. The germline V gene encodes CDR1 LNHDA and CDR2 SQIVND (reference sequence). V lost 6 bases and J 1 base, leaving 14 bases between the germline ends. The CDR3 is CASRQGPSGTDTQYF. CDR3 nucleotides: TGTGCCAGTAGGCAGGGTCCCTCAGGCACAGATACGCAGTATTTT.

J is TRBJ1-5 and V is TRBV25-1; 9 nucleotides align to TRBD1. This CDR3 spans 14 amino acids. V lost 6 bases, J lost 4 bases, and 4 bases stayed unmatched. Germline CDR1 is MGHDK and CDR2 is SYGVNS. In DNA, the CDR3 is TGTGCCAGCAGCACCGGGACAGGGAATCAGCCCCAGCATTTT. It translates to CASSTGTGNQPQHF.

This rearrangement joins TRBV7-9 to TRBJ2-6; D uncertain. The CDR3 sequence is 16 residues long. V gave up 6 bases and J gave up 0 bases, with 12 bases separating them. Germline CDR1 and CDR2: SEHNR and FQNEAQ (reference sequence). The CDR3 is CASSSKSGSGANVLTF. In DNA form, the CDR3 reads TGTGCCAGCAGTAGCAAGTCGGGCTCTGGGGCCAACGTCCTGACTTTC.

V usage is TRBV4-1 and J usage is TRBJ1-2; 9 positions match TRBD1. There are 17 residues in the CDR3. With 1 base clipped from V and 8 bases from J, the junction kept 14 bases outside the gene matches. Germline lookup yields CDR1 MGHRA and CDR2 YSYEKL. The CDR3 sequence is CASSQAPGTGQLGGYTF. The CDR3 DNA reads TGCGCCAGCAGCCAAGCTCCCGGGACAGGGCAATTAGGCGGCTACACCTTC.

In its sample, this clone was seen once. V is TRBV30 and J is TRBJ2-7; D is perhaps TRBD2 (6 bases). This CDR3 has 12 residues. Germline CDR1 reads GTSNPN; CDR2 reads SVGIG (reference sequence). Deletions cut 1 base from V and 3 bases from J, with 7 bases between. In DNA, the CDR3 is TGTGCCTGGAGTGGCGGGGTCTACGAGCAGTACTTC. This encodes CAWSGGVYEQYF.

J is TRBJ2-2 and V is TRBV9; weak D call: TRBD2 (6 bases). Germline-derived CDR1 and CDR2 are SGDLS and YYNGEE. V lost 0 bases and J 7 bases, leaving 16 bases between the germline ends. The CDR3 runs to 16 residues. CDR3 in DNA: TGTGCCAGCAGCGTAGCCGGTTCAGGGAGGAACGGGGAGCTGTTTTTT. Protein: CASSVAGSGRNGELFF.

This clone was counted at least ten times. This rearrangement joins TRBV3-1 (or the pseudogene TRBV3-2) to TRBJ2-5; D is perhaps TRBD2 (6 bases). The ends were cut back, 0 bases at V and 1 base at J, with 15 bases in the middle. CDR1 and CDR2 (germline): LGHDT, YNNKEL (reference sequence). The CDR3 sequence is 17 residues long. The CDR3 sequence: CASSQDWDSGFQETQYF. CDR3 nucleotide sequence: TGTGCCAGCAGCCAAGATTGGGACTCAGGGTTCCAAGAGACCCAGTACTTC.

This clone has a single count. The J gene is TRBJ2-7, the V gene TRBV11-2; 12 nucleotides agree with TRBD2. Germline CDR1 is SGHAT and CDR2 is FQNNGV. V dropped 4 bases and J dropped 4; count of bases not matched to a gene: 8. The CDR3 is made up of 16 amino acids. This CDR3 reads CASSSRLAGAIYEQYF. In DNA form, the CDR3 reads TGTGCCAGCAGCTCAAGACTAGCGGGGGCGATATACGAGCAGTACTTC.

The chain couples TRBV9 to TRBJ1-2; TRBD1 is a possible D gene (5 bases). The CDR3 length is 13 residues. The V end lost 4 bases, the J end lost 4 bases, and 11 bases lay between the germline ends. Germline loops: CDR1 SGDLS, CDR2 YYNGEE. Written as DNA, the CDR3 is TGTGCCAGCAGCTGGACCGACAGCTATGGCTACACCTTC. It encodes CASSWTDSYGYTF.

The chain links TRBV15 to TRBJ1-1; 7 positions agree with TRBD1. Germline V gene sequence: CDR1 LNHNV, CDR2 YYDKDF (reference sequence). This CDR3 is built from 13 residues. V was pared by 3 bases and J by 5 bases, with 3 bases of the junction left unmatched. The CDR3 nucleotides are TGTGCCACCAGCAGGAGGGGGCAAACTGAAGCTTTCTTT. Protein sequence: CATSRRGQTEAFF.

The chain combines TRBV6-5 with TRBJ2-2, with 9 nucleotides matching TRBD2. The germline gives CDR1 MNHEY, CDR2 SVGAGI. CDR3 size: 15 residues. After removal of 7 bases from V and 4 bases from J, the junction contained 7 bases not matched to a gene. The CDR3 is CASTHLAGTTGELFF. CDR3 sequence (DNA): TGTGCCAGCACCCACCTAGCGGGGACCACCGGGGAGCTGTTTTTT.